This paragraph reports one T cell receptor beta chain. Per germline, CDR1 MNHEY and CDR2 SVGAGI. Trimming shortened V by 2 bases and J by 6 bases, and 13 bases separated the two germline ends. This CDR3 spans 14 amino acids. Per the authors' pipeline: Quantification of nucleated cells was approximated via reference gene primer amplification. Here immunoSEQ multiplex PCR was the method, and the copy in TCRdb shows in-frame clones only, minus some. V, J and clone size reflect that table, while D and trimming were determined from the DNA. Among approximately 360,000 clones listed, around 89% were seen once. The data derive from a study of blood T cell repertoires in COVID-19. At the level of the study: The samples span acute and convalescent COVID-19 from the United States, Italy and Spain. The cDNA or gDNA used as material had been derived from T cells, B-cell-depleted T cells, or PBMCs.

The J gene is TRBJ1-2, the V gene TRBV6-5; D not certain. The TCR sequence derives from a man aged 18 to 30 with active or convalescent COVID-19. The sequencing input was peripheral blood. The CDR3 protein is CASSYDSGIDGYTF. The CDR3 DNA reads TGTGCCAGCAGTTACGATAGCGGCATCGATGGCTACACCTTC.